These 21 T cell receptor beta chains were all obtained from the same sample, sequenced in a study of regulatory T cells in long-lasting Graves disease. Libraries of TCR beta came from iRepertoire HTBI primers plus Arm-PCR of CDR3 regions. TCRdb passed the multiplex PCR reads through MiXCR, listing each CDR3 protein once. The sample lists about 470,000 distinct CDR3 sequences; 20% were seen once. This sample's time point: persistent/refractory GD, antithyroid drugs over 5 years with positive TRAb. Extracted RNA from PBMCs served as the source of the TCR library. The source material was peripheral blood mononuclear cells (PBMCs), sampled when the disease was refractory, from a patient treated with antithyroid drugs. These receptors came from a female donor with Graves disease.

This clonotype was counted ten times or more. CDR3 sequence reads: CASSPPGGSYEQYF. CDR3 sequence (DNA): TGTGCCAGCAGTCCCCCCGGGGGCTCCTACGAGCAGTACTTC. The J gene is TRBJ2-7, the V gene TRBV28; a weak D match, TRBD2 (6 bases). The CDR3 extends over 14 amino acids. Germline lookup yields CDR1 MDHEN and CDR2 SYDVKM. The V and J ends lost 5 bases and 0 bases respectively, with 11 bases between them.

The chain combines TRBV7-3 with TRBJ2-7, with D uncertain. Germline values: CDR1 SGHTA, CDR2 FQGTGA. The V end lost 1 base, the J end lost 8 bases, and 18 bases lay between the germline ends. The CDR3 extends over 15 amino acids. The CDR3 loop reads CASSLNPGLPGQQYF. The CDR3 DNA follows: TGTGCCAGCAGCTTAAATCCCGGGCTCCCAGGACAGCAGTACTTC.

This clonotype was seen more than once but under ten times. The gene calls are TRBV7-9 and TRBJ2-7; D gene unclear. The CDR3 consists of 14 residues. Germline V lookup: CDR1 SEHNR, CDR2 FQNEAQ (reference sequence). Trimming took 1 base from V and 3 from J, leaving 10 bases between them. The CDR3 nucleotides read TGTGCCAGCAGCTTAGTATCTGGGGTCTACGAGCAGTACTTC. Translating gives CASSLVSGVYEQYF.

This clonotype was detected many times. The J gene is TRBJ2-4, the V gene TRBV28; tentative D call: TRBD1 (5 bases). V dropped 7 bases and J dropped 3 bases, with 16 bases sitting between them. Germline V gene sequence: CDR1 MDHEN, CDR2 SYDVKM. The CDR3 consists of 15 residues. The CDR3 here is CASIPAGLGKNIQYF. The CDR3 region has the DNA TGTGCCAGCATCCCGGCAGGGTTAGGCAAAAACATTCAGTACTTC.

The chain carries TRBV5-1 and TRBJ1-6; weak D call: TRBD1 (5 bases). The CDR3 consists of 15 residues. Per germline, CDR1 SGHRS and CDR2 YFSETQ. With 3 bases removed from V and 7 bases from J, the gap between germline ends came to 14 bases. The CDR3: CASSSGDLGNSPLHF. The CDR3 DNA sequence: TGCGCCAGCAGCTCCGGGGACCTGGGAAATTCACCCCTCCACTTT.

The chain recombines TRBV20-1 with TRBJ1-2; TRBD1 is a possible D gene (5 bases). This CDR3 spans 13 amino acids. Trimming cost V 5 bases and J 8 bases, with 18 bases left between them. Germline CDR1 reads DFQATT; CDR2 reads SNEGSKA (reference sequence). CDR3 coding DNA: TGCAGTGCTCGAGGTGGGGGGATTAGAGGCTACACCTTC. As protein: CSARGGGIRGYTF.

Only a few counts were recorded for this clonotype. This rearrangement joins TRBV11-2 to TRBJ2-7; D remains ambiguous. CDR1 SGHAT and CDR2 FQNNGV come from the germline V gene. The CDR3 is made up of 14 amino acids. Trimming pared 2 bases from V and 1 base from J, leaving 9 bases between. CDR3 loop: CASSLRVESYEQYF. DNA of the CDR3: TGTGCCAGCAGCTTAAGGGTGGAGTCCTACGAGCAGTACTTC.

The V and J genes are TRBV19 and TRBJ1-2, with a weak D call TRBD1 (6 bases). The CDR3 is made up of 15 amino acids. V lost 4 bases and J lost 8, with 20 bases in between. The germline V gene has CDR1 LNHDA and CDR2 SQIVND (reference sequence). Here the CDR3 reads CASSTEGGRLDGYTF. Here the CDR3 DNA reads TGTGCCAGTAGTACAGAGGGGGGCAGGCTCGACGGCTACACCTTC.

CDR3 sequence: CASSPALRTGRVNEQFF. CDR3 sequence (DNA): TGTGCCAGCAGCCCGGCTCTTCGGACAGGGAGAGTAAATGAGCAGTTCTTC. V and J are TRBV7-3 and TRBJ2-1, with TRBD1 identical over 8 bases. CDR1 is SGHTA and CDR2 is FQGTGA in the germline V gene. The CDR3 is 17 amino acids. Losses at the gene ends were 5 bases for V and 7 bases for J; bases not matched to a gene: 16.

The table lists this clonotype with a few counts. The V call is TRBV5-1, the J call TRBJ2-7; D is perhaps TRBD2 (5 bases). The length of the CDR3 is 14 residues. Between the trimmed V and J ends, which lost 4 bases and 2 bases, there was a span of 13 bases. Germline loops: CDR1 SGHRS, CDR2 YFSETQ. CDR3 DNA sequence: TGCGCCAGCAGCAGCCGGACTCAGGCCTACGAGCAGTACTTC. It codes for CASSSRTQAYEQYF.

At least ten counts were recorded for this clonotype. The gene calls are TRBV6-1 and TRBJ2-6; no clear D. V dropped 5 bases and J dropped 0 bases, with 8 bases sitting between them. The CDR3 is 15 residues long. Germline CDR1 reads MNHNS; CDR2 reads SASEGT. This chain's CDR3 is CASSPDNSGANVLTF. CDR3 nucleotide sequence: TGTGCCAGCAGTCCGGATAACTCTGGGGCCAACGTCCTGACTTTC.

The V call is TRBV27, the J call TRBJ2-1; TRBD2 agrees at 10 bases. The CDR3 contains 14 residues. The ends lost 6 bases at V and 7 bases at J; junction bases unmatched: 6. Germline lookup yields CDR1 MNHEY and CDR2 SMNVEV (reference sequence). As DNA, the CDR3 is TGTGCCAGCAGCCCTAGCGGGAGTGGGAATGAGCAGTTCTTC. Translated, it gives CASSPSGSGNEQFF.

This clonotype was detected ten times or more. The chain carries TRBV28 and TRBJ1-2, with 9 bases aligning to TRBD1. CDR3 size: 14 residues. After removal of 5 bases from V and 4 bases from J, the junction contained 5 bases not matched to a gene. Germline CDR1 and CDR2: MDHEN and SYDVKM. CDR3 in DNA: TGTGCCAGCAGTCTCGGGACAGGGCCCTATGGCTACACCTTC. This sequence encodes CASSLGTGPYGYTF.

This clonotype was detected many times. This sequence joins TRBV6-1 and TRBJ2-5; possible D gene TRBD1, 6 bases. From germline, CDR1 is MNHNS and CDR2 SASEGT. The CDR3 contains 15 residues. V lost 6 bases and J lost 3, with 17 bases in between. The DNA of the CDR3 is TGTGCCAGCAGAGAAAATACAGGGAAAGAAGAGACCCAGTACTTC. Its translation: CASRENTGKEETQYF.

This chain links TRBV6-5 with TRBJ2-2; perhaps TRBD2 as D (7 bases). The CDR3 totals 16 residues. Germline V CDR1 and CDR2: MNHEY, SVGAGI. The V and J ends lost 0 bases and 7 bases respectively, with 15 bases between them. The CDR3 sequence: CASSYSGGGADGELFF. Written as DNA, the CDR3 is TGTGCCAGCAGTTACTCAGGGGGGGGGGCTGACGGGGAGCTGTTTTTT.

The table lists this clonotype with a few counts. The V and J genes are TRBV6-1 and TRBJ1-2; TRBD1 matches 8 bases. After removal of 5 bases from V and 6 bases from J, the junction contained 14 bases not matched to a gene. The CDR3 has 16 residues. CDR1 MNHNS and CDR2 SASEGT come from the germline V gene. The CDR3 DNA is TGTGCCAGCAGTCGCTGGGGACCAGGGGGCAGGAATGGCTACACCTTC. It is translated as CASSRWGPGGRNGYTF.

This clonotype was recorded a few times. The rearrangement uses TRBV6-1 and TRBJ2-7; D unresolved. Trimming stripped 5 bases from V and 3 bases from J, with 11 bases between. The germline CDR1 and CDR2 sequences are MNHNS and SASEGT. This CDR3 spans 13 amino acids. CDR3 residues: CASSHTRLYEQYF. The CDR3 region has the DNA TGTGCCAGCAGTCATACGCGACTCTACGAGCAGTACTTC.

The CDR3 sequence is CASTSGVYSNQPQHF. As DNA, the CDR3 is TGTGCCAGTACGTCAGGGGTCTATAGCAATCAGCCCCAGCATTTT. The chain carries TRBV19 and TRBJ1-5, with D possibly being TRBD1 (6 bases). V was clipped by 7 bases and J by 0 bases, with 13 bases between them. Germline V CDR1 and CDR2: LNHDA, SQIVND (reference sequence). This CDR3 is built from 15 residues.

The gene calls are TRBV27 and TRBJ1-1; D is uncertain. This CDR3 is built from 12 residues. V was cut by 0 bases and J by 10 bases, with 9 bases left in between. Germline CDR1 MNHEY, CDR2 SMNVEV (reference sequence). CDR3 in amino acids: CASSLSSGRAFF. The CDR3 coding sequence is TGTGCCAGCAGTTTATCGTCCGGGAGAGCTTTCTTT.

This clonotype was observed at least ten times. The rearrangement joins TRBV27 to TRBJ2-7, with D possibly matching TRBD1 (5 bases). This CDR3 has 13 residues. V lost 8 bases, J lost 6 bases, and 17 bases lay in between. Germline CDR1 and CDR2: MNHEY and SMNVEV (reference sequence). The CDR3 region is CASGLTELSEQYF. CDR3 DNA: TGTGCCAGCGGCTTGACAGAACTCTCCGAGCAGTACTTC.

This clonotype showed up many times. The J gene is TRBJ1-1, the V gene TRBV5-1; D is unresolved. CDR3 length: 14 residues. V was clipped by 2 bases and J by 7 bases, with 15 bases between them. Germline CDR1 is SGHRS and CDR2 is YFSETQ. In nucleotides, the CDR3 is TGCGCCAGCAGCTTTTTGAGGTCCCCGGGTGAAGCTTTCTTT. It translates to CASSFLRSPGEAFF.